These 15 T cell receptor beta chains originate from one sample sequenced in a study of blood T cell repertoires in COVID-19. Method: immunoSEQ multiplex PCR; TCRdb's copy keeps in-frame clones and lacks some. The sample holds 130,000 or so clones, around 89% seen once. The sequencing input was peripheral blood. These receptors originate from a man in his forties or fifties with acute or convalescent COVID-19.

V gene TRBV5-5 combines with J gene TRBJ1-2, with D perhaps matching TRBD1 (5 bases). The CDR3 consists of 12 residues. Deletions cut 1 base from V and 10 bases from J, with 11 bases between. CDR1 and CDR2 from the germline V gene are SGHKS and YYEKEE (reference sequence). This CDR3 reads CASSLLAGLYTF. The CDR3 nucleotides are TGTGCCAGCAGCTTGCTAGCGGGGCTCTACACCTTC.

This clone has more than one count but fewer than ten. J is TRBJ1-5 and V is TRBV6-2 or TRBV6-3; D gene uncertain. The CDR3 contains 15 residues. Trimming shortened V by 5 bases and J by 0 bases, and 11 bases separated the two germline ends. Looked up from germline, CDR1 is MNHEY and CDR2 is SVGEGT. CDR3 sequence reads: CASSHRQDSNQPQHF. CDR3 DNA sequence: TGTGCCAGCAGTCACCGACAAGATAGCAATCAGCCCCAGCATTTT.

In this sample, this clone turned up once. The chain links TRBV7-2 to TRBJ2-3; 11 bases match TRBD2. With 4 bases clipped from V and 8 bases from J, the junction kept 5 bases outside the gene matches. Germline-derived CDR1 and CDR2 are SGHTA and FQGNSA. This CDR3 spans 14 amino acids. The CDR3, as DNA: TGTGCCAGCAGCTCCACTAGCGGGGGACTTACGCAGTATTTT. It codes for CASSSTSGGLTQYF.

The DNA of the CDR3 is TGTGCCAGCAGTGACGCCATCCGATCCGGGACAGAGGCCTATGGCTACACCTTC. It yields the protein CASSDAIRSGTEAYGYTF. The chain uses TRBV6-4 and TRBJ1-2; 7 nucleotides align to TRBD1. CDR1 is MRHNA, CDR2 SNTAGT, per germline. CDR3 length: 18 amino acids. Germline trimming cut 2 bases from V and 4 bases from J; bases unmatched to any gene: 16.

This chain links TRBV15 with TRBJ1-2, with TRBD1 identical over 8 bases. This CDR3 comprises 13 residues. Germline CDR1 reads LNHNV; CDR2 reads YYDKDF (reference sequence). J was trimmed by 7 bases and V by 4 bases; bases with no gene match: 5. In DNA form, the CDR3 reads TGTGCCACCAGCAAACACACAGGGGGTGGCTACACCTTC. Its translation: CATSKHTGGGYTF.

The CDR3, as DNA: TGTGCCAGCACCCCGAGAAATACAGGGGTGAGCACTGAAGCTTTCTTT. Translating it yields CASTPRNTGVSTEAFF. The chain couples TRBV11-2 to TRBJ1-1, with TRBD1 matching over 7 bases. V gave up 7 bases and J gave up 4 bases; unmatched junction bases: 15. The CDR3 is made up of 16 amino acids. CDR1 is SGHAT, CDR2 FQNNGV, per germline.

The chain uses TRBV6-1 and TRBJ2-7; 9 nucleotides align to TRBD1. The germline V gene has CDR1 MNHNS and CDR2 SASEGT. With 6 bases clipped from V and 5 bases from J, the junction kept 8 bases outside the gene matches. The CDR3 sequence is 14 residues long. The CDR3 protein is CASSYRTGANEQYF. The CDR3 nucleotides read TGTGCCAGCAGCTATAGGACAGGGGCCAACGAGCAGTACTTC.

There are a few counts of this clone. The chain is built from TRBV4-3 and TRBJ2-1, with TRBD2 matching 8 bases. Trimming took 0 bases from V and 4 from J; bases not matched to a gene: 5. The CDR3 extends over 16 amino acids. Germline V lookup: CDR1 LGHNA, CDR2 YSLEER. CDR3 sequence reads: CASSQEMTGGYNEQFF. The CDR3 DNA reads as TGCGCCAGCAGCCAAGAAATGACGGGAGGGTACAATGAGCAGTTCTTC.

The chain is built from TRBV10-3 and TRBJ1-2, with TRBD1 matching 10 bases. Germline CDR1 and CDR2: ENHRY and SYGVKD. The trim removed 6 bases at V and 4 bases at J, leaving 2 bases unmatched. CDR3 length: 13 residues. The CDR3 coding sequence is TGTGCCATCAGAGGGGACAGGGGCTATGGCTACACCTTC. It codes for CAIRGDRGYGYTF.

The chain joins TRBV14 to TRBJ2-7; TRBD1 aligns across 10 bases. V shed 5 bases and J 6 bases; nucleotides not matched to a gene: 7. The CDR3 sequence is 14 residues long. Germline V lookup: CDR1 SGHDN, CDR2 FVKESK. CDR3 residues: CASSLTGGLAEQYF. The CDR3 DNA sequence: TGTGCCAGCAGCTTGACAGGGGGCTTGGCCGAGCAGTACTTC.

This clone has a single count. The chain is built from TRBV5-1 and TRBJ1-3; D may be TRBD1 (6 bases). The CDR3 consists of 16 residues. Germline V gene lookup returns CDR1 SGHRS and CDR2 YFSETQ. The ends were cut back, 0 bases at V and 0 bases at J, with 10 bases in the middle. The CDR3 DNA reads as TGCGCCAGCAGCTTGGAGGGGGGGAACTCTGGAAACACCATATATTTT. Protein product: CASSLEGGNSGNTIYF.

The CDR3 bases are TGCGCCAGCAGCTTGGAAGCTAGCGGGAGATCGAGGGCCTACGAGCAGTACTTC. This encodes CASSLEASGRSRAYEQYF. This rearrangement joins TRBV5-1 to TRBJ2-7, with TRBD2 matching over 10 bases. Germline-derived CDR1 and CDR2 are SGHRS and YFSETQ. Germline trimming cut 0 bases from V and 2 bases from J; bases unmatched to any gene: 11. CDR3 length: 18 residues.

This sequence joins TRBV5-1 and TRBJ2-1; 7 nucleotides align to TRBD1. The germline V gene has CDR1 SGHRS and CDR2 YFSETQ. With 2 bases clipped from V and 2 bases from J, the junction kept 4 bases outside the gene matches. CDR3 size: 15 residues. DNA for the CDR3: TGCGCCAGCAGCTTTAGGCAGGGGGCCTACAATGAGCAGTTCTTC. Amino acids: CASSFRQGAYNEQFF.

This chain connects TRBV5-1 to TRBJ2-7; 7 bases are shared with TRBD1. Germline trimming cut 4 bases from V and 3 bases from J; bases unmatched to any gene: 10. This CDR3 is 15 amino acids long. The V gene's germline CDR1 is SGHRS and CDR2 YFSETQ. CDR3 DNA sequence: TGCGCCAGCAGCGAATATACCGGGACAGACTACGAGCAGTACTTC. Translating gives CASSEYTGTDYEQYF.

The rearrangement joins TRBV11-1 to TRBJ1-1, with unresolved D. This CDR3 is 13 amino acids long. Trimming removed 2 bases at V and 4 bases at J, with 8 bases between. Germline loops: CDR1 SGHAT, CDR2 FQDESV (reference sequence). The CDR3 DNA follows: TGTGCCAGCAGCTTAAGGCGAGGCACTGAAGCTTTCTTT. It encodes CASSLRRGTEAFF.